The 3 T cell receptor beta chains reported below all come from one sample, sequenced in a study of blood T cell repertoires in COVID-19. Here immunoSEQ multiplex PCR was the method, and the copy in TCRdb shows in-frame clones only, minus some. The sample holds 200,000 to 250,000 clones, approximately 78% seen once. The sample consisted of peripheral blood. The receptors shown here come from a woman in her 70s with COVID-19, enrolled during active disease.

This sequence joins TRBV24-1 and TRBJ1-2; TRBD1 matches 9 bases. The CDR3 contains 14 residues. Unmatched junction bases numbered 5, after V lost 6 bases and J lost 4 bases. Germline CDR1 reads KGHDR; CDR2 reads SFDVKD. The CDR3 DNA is TGTGCCACCAGTACCCCGGGACAGGGCTATGGCTACACCTTC. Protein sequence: CATSTPGQGYGYTF.

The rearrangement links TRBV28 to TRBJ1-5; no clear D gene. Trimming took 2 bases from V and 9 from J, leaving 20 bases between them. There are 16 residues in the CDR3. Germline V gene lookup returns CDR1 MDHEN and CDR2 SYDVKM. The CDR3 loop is CASSLDEGSGSRPQHF. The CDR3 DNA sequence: TGTGCCAGCAGTTTAGACGAGGGAAGTGGATCAAGGCCCCAGCATTTT. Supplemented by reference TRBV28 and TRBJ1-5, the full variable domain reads DVKVTQSSRYLVKRTGEKVFLECVQDMDHENMFWYRQDPGLGLRLIYFSYDVKMKEKGDIPEGYSVSREKKERFSLILESASTNQTSMYLCASSLDEGSGSRPQHFGDGTRLSIL.

The CDR3 is CASTIGLDGSQHF. The CDR3 DNA follows: TGTGCCAGCACCATAGGACTAGATGGGTCCCAGCATTTT. The chain recombines TRBV6-5 with TRBJ1-5; D is unclear. The CDR3 length is 13 residues. Germline loops: CDR1 MNHEY, CDR2 SVGAGI. The germline V and J ends were trimmed by 7 bases and 11 bases, with 18 bases remaining between them.